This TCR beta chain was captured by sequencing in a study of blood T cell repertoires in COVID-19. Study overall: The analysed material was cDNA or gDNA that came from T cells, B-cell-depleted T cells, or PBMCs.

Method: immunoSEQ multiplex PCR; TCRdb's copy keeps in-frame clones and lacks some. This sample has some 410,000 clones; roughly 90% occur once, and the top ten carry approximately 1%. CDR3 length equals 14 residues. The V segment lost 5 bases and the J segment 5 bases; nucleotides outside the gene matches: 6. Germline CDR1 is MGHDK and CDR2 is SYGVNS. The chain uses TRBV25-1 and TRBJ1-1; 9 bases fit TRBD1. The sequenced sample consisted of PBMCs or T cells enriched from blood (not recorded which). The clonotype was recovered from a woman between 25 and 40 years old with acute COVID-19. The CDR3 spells CASSRTGVGTEAFF. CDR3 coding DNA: TGTGCCAGCAGTCGGACAGGGGTGGGAACTGAAGCTTTCTTT. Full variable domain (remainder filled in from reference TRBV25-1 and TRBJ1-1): EADIYQTPRYLVIGTGKKITLECSQTMGHDKMYWYQQDPGMELHLIHYSYGVNSTEKGDLSSESTVSRIRTEHFPLTLESARPSHTSQYLCASSRTGVGTEAFFGQGTRLTVV.